Listed here are 15 T cell receptor beta chains from one sample, sequenced in a study of control samples from healthy donors and cancer patients. The protocol was immunoSEQ multiplex PCR, while the TCRdb copy is restricted to in-frame clones and leaves out a portion. The table lists over 200,000 clones, roughly four fifths of them singletons. The source material was PBMCs. All receptors come from a woman aged 60-75 years with lung cancer.

The chain is built from TRBV9 and TRBJ2-7; D is unresolved. Germline V lookup: CDR1 SGDLS, CDR2 YYNGEE. This CDR3 comprises 13 residues. V lost 0 bases to trimming and J lost 5 bases, with 9 bases between them. CDR3 nucleotide sequence: TGTGCCAGCAGCGTAGGCGTCAGGAACGAGCAGTACTTC. It encodes CASSVGVRNEQYF.

This clone was seen only once. The rearrangement links TRBV24-1 to TRBJ2-3; D may be TRBD1 (6 bases). V was pared by 4 bases and J by 0 bases, with 13 bases between. CDR1 and CDR2 (germline): KGHDR, SFDVKD. The CDR3 is 16 amino acids. As DNA, the CDR3 is TGTGCCACCAGTGAGCCAGGACAGCCGAGCACAGATACGCAGTATTTT. Encoded protein: CATSEPGQPSTDTQYF.

The chain carries TRBV28 and TRBJ2-3; 8 bases match TRBD1. The CDR3 has 14 residues. V was clipped by 8 bases and J by 2 bases; unmatched bases: 6. CDR1 and CDR2 (germline): MDHEN, SYDVKM. For the CDR3, the DNA is TGTGCCAGCTCGCGGGGACAGGACACAGATACGCAGTATTTT. Translation: CASSRGQDTDTQYF.

The V call is TRBV3-1 (or the pseudogene TRBV3-2), the J call TRBJ1-1, with D maybe TRBD1 (6 bases). This CDR3 has 15 residues. V was cut by 2 bases and J by 6 bases, with 16 bases left in between. Germline CDR1 reads LGHDT; CDR2 reads YNNKEL (reference sequence). The CDR3 region is CASSQFGGARAEAFF. The CDR3 DNA reads TGTGCCAGCAGCCAATTTGGGGGCGCAAGGGCTGAAGCTTTCTTT.

The chain recombines TRBV12-3 or TRBV12-4 with TRBJ2-7; D is ambiguous. Trimming left V 3 bases short and J 7 bases short, with 7 bases between. This CDR3 spans 11 amino acids. The CDR3: CASSLGREQYF. DNA for the CDR3: TGTGCCAGCAGTTTGGGCAGGGAGCAGTACTTC.

The chain carries TRBV9 and TRBJ2-3, with 11 bases identical to TRBD2. Germline loops: CDR1 SGDLS, CDR2 YYNGEE. The CDR3 runs to 14 residues. V lost 4 bases and J lost 6; bases outside the gene matches: 4. CDR3 coding DNA: TGTGCCAGCAGCTCCCCTAGCGGGAGGGATACGCAGTATTTT. This sequence encodes CASSSPSGRDTQYF. Complete variable domain (other parts from reference TRBV9 and TRBJ2-3): DSGVTQTPKHLITATGQRVTLRCSPRSGDLSVYWYQQSLDQGLQFLIQYYNGEERAKGNILERFSAQQFPDLHSELNLSSLELGDSALYFCASSSPSGRDTQYFGPGTRLTVL.

The chain links TRBV18 to TRBJ1-3; the D is unclear. Germline lookup yields CDR1 KGHSH and CDR2 LQKENI. The V end lost 2 bases, the J end lost 4 bases, and 15 bases lay between the germline ends. This CDR3 is built from 16 residues. The CDR3 nucleotides are TGTGCCAGCTCACCAAACGCTGTCGCGGGAGGAAACACCATATATTTT. Translation gives CASSPNAVAGGNTIYF.

The J gene is TRBJ1-3, the V gene TRBV5-6, with D perhaps TRBD1 (5 bases). V was pared by 1 base and J by 4 bases, with 9 bases between. Germline values: CDR1 SGHDT, CDR2 YYEEEE. The CDR3 length is 14 residues. DNA for the CDR3: TGTGCCAGCAGCTTGTACGGGGCCGGAAACACCATATATTTT. Translated: CASSLYGAGNTIYF.

This clone has only one observation. V and J are TRBV24-1 and TRBJ2-5, with 11 bases identical to TRBD2. With 3 bases clipped from V and 2 bases from J, the junction kept 4 bases outside the gene matches. Germline V gene lookup returns CDR1 KGHDR and CDR2 SFDVKD. This CDR3 is 16 amino acids long. The CDR3 here is CATSDPGTSGQETQYF. The CDR3 region has the DNA TGTGCCACCAGTGATCCCGGGACTAGCGGACAAGAGACCCAGTACTTC.

Here the CDR3 DNA reads TGTGCCAGCAGCTTGCCGGGAGCGCACAGCTCCTACAATGAGCAGTTCTTC. Its protein product is CASSLPGAHSSYNEQFF. J is TRBJ2-1 and V is TRBV5-5, with D tentatively TRBD2 (6 bases). Between the trimmed V and J ends, which lost 1 base and 0 bases, there was a span of 14 bases. The CDR3 spans 17 residues. Germline V CDR1 and CDR2: SGHKS, YYEKEE (reference sequence).

J is TRBJ2-2 and V is TRBV10-3; 15 nucleotides align to TRBD2. The CDR3 has 15 residues. The germline V gene has CDR1 ENHRY and CDR2 SYGVKD. The V segment lost 6 bases and the J segment 8 bases; nucleotides outside the gene matches: 4. This CDR3 reads CAIRGLAGGQGELFF. As DNA, the CDR3 is TGTGCCATCAGGGGACTAGCGGGAGGACAGGGGGAGCTGTTTTTT.

CDR3 DNA: TGTGCCAGCTCACCACCTAGCAGGGTAGGCGGCTACACCTTC. Its protein is CASSPPSRVGGYTF. V and J are TRBV18 and TRBJ1-2, with D perhaps matching TRBD1 (5 bases). The V gene lost 0 bases and the J gene lost 8 bases, with 13 bases spanning the gap. The CDR3 length is 14 residues. Germline lookup yields CDR1 KGHSH and CDR2 LQKENI.

The chain joins TRBV9 to TRBJ2-1, with 11 nucleotides matching TRBD2. The germline V gene encodes CDR1 SGDLS and CDR2 YYNGEE. After removal of 0 bases from V and 8 bases from J, the junction contained 4 bases not matched to a gene. The CDR3 totals 15 residues. CDR3 DNA: TGTGCCAGCAGCGTAGTAGCGGGGGGGCGTGATGAGCAGTTCTTC. As protein: CASSVVAGGRDEQFF.

The chain joins TRBV6-1 to TRBJ1-1, with TRBD1 identical over 8 bases. The CDR3 is made up of 15 amino acids. V was pared by 2 bases and J by 6 bases, with 8 bases of the junction left unmatched. Germline V gives CDR1 MNHNS, CDR2 SASEGT. CDR3 protein: CASSEQGAPRPEAFF. DNA for the CDR3: TGTGCCAGCAGTGAACAGGGGGCCCCGAGGCCTGAAGCTTTCTTT.

This clone appeared once. The chain has TRBV5-8 and TRBJ2-1; 12 nucleotides match TRBD2. V dropped 4 bases and J dropped 5; count of bases not matched to a gene: 4. Per the germline V gene, CDR1 is SGHTS and CDR2 is YDEGEE. The CDR3 totals 15 residues. The CDR3 DNA is TGTGCCAGCAGCCCCAGACTAGCGGGAGACAATGAGCAGTTCTTC. It codes for CASSPRLAGDNEQFF.